This note documents a single T cell receptor beta chain sequence. Per the study methods: Estimated nucleated cell counts came from reference gene primer amplification. Profiling relied on immunoSEQ multiplex PCR, and the TCRdb table lists in-frame clones only, not all of them. Clone size and V and J calls were adopted from that table, with D and trimming inferred from the DNA. Among 150,000 to 170,000 clones, around 84% were seen once, and the ten largest hold 8% to 9%. Losses at the gene ends were 4 bases for V and 10 bases for J; bases not matched to a gene: 2. The CDR3 runs 13 residues. Germline CDR1 LGHDT, CDR2 YNNKEL (reference sequence). Those enrolled in Seattle joined during active infection and were followed longitudinally afterward. This sample was taken from a study of blood T cell repertoires in COVID-19. Study summary: Samples came from the United States, Italy and Spain, spanning acute and convalescent COVID-19. T cells, B-cell-depleted T cells, or PBMCs supplied cDNA or gDNA.

Sample: peripheral blood. The sequence was collected from a woman aged 60-75 years with COVID-19, enrolled during active disease. The gene calls are TRBV3-1 (or the pseudogene TRBV3-2) and TRBJ2-1, with TRBD2 identical over 12 bases. CDR3 bases: TGTGCCAGCAGCCCCGGACTAGCGGGAGAGCAGTTCTTC. It codes for CASSPGLAGEQFF.